This T cell receptor beta chain stems from a study of cytomegalovirus exposure and HLA in healthy donors. Study-wide results and caveats: There were about 160 TCR beta chains listed as cytomegalovirus-associated. Association of a missense DCLRE1C variant with TCR beta V- and J-gene trimming was reported in a later analysis. After further analysis at a later stage, around 17,000 TCR beta sequences were associated with HLA alleles at 0.05 false discovery rate.

This clone was seen a few times. Its antigen is unidentified. Germline values: CDR1 MNHEY, CDR2 SVGAGI. V shed 8 bases and J 1 base; nucleotides not matched to a gene: 6. CDR3 length: 15 residues. This PCR relied on a set of 60 Vbeta primers and 13 Jbeta primers. This table comes from immunoSEQ multiplex PCR, and its TCRdb copy is limited to in-frame clones, with some not included. The data show some 120,000 clones, with 8.5% seen just once and 5.5% held by the top ten. Material for sequencing was PBMCs. This chain links TRBV6-5 with TRBJ1-5; 9 bases line up with TRBD1. The clonotype originates from a man aged 35 to 55 in good health and CMV-seronegative. CDR3 coding DNA: TGTGCCAGCCCAAAACAGGGGGCGAGCAATCAGCCCCAGCATTTT. The encoded protein is CASPKQGASNQPQHF.